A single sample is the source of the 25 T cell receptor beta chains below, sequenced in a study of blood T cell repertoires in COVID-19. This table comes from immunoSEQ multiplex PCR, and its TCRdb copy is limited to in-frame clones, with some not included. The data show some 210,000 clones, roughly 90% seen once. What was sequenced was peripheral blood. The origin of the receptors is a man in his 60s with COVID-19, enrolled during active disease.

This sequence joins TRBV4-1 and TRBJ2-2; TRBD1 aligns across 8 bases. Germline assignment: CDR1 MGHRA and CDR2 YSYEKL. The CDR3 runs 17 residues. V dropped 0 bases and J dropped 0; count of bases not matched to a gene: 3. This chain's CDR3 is CASSQDRDRSNTGELFF. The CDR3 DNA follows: TGCGCCAGCAGCCAAGATCGGGACAGGTCGAACACCGGGGAGCTGTTTTTT.

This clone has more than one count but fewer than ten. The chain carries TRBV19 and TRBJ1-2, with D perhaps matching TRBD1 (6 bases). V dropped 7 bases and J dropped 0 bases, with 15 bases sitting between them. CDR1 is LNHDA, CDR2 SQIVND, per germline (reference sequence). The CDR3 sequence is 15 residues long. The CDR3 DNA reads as TGTGCCAGTAAGCAGGGGCCCTCTCCTAACTATGGCTACACCTTC. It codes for CASKQGPSPNYGYTF.

CDR3 in DNA: TGTGCCAGCAGTAAAAGGGACAGTAGGATTGGTAATGAAAAACTGTTTTTT. It codes for CASSKRDSRIGNEKLFF. V and J are TRBV7-2 and TRBJ1-4, with 7 positions matching TRBD1. Germline V gene lookup returns CDR1 SGHTA and CDR2 FQGNSA. The CDR3 spans 17 residues. V was pared by 6 bases and J by 4 bases, with 14 bases of the junction left unmatched.

In DNA, the CDR3 is TGTGCCAGCAGTTACTGGAGGGATAGCTATGAGCAGTTCTTC. Protein product: CASSYWRDSYEQFF. The rearrangement links TRBV6-5 to TRBJ2-1; D is perhaps TRBD2 (6 bases). Germline CDR1 and CDR2: MNHEY and SVGAGI. The CDR3 sequence is 14 residues long. The V end was cut by 1 base, the J end by 8 bases, with 12 bases between.

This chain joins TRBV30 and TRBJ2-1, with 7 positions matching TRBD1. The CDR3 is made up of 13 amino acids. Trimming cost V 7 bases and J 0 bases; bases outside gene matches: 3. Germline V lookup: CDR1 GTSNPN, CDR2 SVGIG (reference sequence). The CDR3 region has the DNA TGTGCCTTTGCAGGGGGCTCCTACAATGAGCAGTTCTTC. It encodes CAFAGGSYNEQFF. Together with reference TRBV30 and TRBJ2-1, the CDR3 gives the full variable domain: SQTIHQWPATLVQPVGSPLSLECTVEGTSNPNLYWYRQAAGRGLQLLFYSVGIGQISSEVPQNLSASRPQDRQFILSSKKLLLSDSGFYLCAFAGGSYNEQFFGPGTRLTVL.

The CDR3 DNA is TGTGCCAGCAGTGAATGGGGGGGCAGAGGTGGAAACACCATATATTTT. It encodes CASSEWGGRGGNTIYF. The J gene is TRBJ1-3, the V gene TRBV25-1, with D possibly matching TRBD1 (6 bases). Trimming shortened V by 1 base and J by 3 bases, and 13 bases separated the two germline ends. This CDR3 spans 16 amino acids. Germline assignment: CDR1 MGHDK and CDR2 SYGVNS.

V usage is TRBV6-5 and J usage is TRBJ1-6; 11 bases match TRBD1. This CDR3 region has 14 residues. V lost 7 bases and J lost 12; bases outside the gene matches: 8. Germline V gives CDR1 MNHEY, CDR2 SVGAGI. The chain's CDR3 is CASTLDRGREPLHF. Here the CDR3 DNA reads TGTGCCAGCACCCTGGACAGGGGGCGGGAACCCCTCCACTTT.

The CDR3 DNA sequence: TGTGCCAGCACCAATCTCAGGGGGAACCCGCGTGGCTACACCTTC. As protein: CASTNLRGNPRGYTF. This chain uses TRBV21-1 with TRBJ1-2; TRBD1, the table's D call, lacks a check against the DNA. TRBV21-1 has pseudogene status. This CDR3 comprises 15 residues.

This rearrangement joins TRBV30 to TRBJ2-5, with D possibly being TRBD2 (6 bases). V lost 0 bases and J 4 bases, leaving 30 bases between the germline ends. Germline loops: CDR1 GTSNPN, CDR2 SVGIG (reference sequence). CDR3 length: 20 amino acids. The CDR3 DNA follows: TGTGCCTGGAGTGTCCTACAGGCCTCCCGGGGGTTCGTTCGCGTAGAGACCCAGTACTTC. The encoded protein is CAWSVLQASRGFVRVETQYF.

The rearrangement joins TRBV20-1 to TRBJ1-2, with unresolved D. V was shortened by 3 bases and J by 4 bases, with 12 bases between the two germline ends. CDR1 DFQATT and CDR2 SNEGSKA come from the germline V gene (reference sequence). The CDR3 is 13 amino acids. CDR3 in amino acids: CSASAGLLYGYTF. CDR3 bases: TGCAGTGCTAGTGCAGGTCTCCTCTATGGCTACACCTTC.

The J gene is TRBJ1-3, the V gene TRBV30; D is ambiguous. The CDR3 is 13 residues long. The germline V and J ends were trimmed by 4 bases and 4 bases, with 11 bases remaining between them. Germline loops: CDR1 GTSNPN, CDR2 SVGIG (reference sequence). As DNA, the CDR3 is TGTGCCTGGAACAACGTTCGCGGAAACACCATATATTTT. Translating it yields CAWNNVRGNTIYF.

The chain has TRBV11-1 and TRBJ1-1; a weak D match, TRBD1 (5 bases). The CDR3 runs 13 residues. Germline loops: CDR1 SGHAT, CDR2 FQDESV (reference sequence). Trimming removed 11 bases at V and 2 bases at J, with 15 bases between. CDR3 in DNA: TGTGCCGTGGCCAAGGGGCTTAACACTGAAGCTTTCTTT. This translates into CAVAKGLNTEAFF.

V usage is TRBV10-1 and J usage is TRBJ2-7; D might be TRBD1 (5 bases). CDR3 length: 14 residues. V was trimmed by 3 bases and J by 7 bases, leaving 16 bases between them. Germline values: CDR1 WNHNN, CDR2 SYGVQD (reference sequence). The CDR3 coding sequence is TGCGCCAGCAGTGAAGGGGTCGGAACGAGGGAGCAGTACTTC. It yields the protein CASSEGVGTREQYF.

CDR3 protein: CASSIEVSSYNEQFF. In nucleotides, the CDR3 is TGTGCCAGTAGTATAGAGGTGAGCTCCTACAATGAGCAGTTCTTC. V and J are TRBV19 and TRBJ2-1, with unresolved D. Germline CDR1 is LNHDA and CDR2 is SQIVND (reference sequence). The germline V and J ends were trimmed by 0 bases and 0 bases, with 6 bases remaining between them. The CDR3 covers 15 residues. Full variable domain (remainder filled in from reference TRBV19 and TRBJ2-1): DGGITQSPKYLFRKEGQNVTLSCEQNLNHDAMYWYRQDPGQGLRLIYYSQIVNDFQKGDIAEGYSVSREKKESFPLTVTSAQKNPTAFYLCASSIEVSSYNEQFFGPGTRLTVL.

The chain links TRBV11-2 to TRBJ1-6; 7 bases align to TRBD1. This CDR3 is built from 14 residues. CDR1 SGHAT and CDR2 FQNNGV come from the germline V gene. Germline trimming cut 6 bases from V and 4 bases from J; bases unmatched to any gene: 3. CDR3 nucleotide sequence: TGTGCCAGCAGAAGACAGGGATATAATTCACCCCTCCACTTT. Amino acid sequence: CASRRQGYNSPLHF.

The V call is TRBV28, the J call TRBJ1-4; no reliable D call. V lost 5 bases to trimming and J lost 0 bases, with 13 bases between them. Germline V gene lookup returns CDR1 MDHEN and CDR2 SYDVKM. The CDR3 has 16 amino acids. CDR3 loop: CASSPPGSATNEKLFF. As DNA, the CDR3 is TGTGCCAGCAGTCCCCCGGGGAGTGCAACTAATGAAAAACTGTTTTTT.

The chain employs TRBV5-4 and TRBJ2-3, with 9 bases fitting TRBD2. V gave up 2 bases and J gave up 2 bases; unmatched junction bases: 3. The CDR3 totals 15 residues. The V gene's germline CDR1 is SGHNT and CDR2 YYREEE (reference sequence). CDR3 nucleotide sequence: TGTGCCAGCAGCTTTCCTAGCGGGGACACAGATACGCAGTATTTT. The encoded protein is CASSFPSGDTDTQYF.

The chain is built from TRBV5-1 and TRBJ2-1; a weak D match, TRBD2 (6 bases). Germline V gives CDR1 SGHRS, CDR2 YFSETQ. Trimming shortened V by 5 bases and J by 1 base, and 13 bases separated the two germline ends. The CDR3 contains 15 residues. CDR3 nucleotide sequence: TGCGCCAGCAGGAAGGGACTCACTTCCTACAATGAGCAGTTCTTC. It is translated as CASRKGLTSYNEQFF.

CDR3 DNA sequence: TGTGCCAGCATGGACAGGGGGAACACTGAAGCTTTCTTT. It yields the protein CASMDRGNTEAFF. The gene calls are TRBV7-8 and TRBJ1-1, with 9 nucleotides matching TRBD1. V dropped 7 bases and J dropped 1; count of bases not matched to a gene: 1. Germline V gene sequence: CDR1 SGHVS, CDR2 FQNEAQ. The CDR3 loop spans 13 amino acids.

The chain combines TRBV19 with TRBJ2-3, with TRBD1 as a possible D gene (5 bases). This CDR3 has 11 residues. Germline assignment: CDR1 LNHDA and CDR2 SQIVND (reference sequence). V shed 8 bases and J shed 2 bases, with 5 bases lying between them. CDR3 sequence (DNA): TGTGCCAGTGGGGCCACAGATACGCAGTATTTT. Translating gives CASGATDTQYF. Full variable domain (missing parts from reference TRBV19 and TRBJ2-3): DGGITQSPKYLFRKEGQNVTLSCEQNLNHDAMYWYRQDPGQGLRLIYYSQIVNDFQKGDIAEGYSVSREKKESFPLTVTSAQKNPTAFYLCASGATDTQYFGPGTRLTVL.

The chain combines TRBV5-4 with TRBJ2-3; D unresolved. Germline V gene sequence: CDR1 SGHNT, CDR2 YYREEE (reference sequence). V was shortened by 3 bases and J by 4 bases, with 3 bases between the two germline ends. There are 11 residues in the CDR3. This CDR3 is CASSSSDTQYF. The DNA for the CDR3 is TGTGCCAGCAGCTCCTCAGATACGCAGTATTTT.

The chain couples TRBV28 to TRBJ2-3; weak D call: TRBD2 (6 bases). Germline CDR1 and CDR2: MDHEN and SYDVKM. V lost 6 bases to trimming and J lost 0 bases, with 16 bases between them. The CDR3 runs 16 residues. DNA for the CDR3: TGTGCCAGCAGCTCTTTTGCGGGGACCAGCACAGATACGCAGTATTTT. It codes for CASSSFAGTSTDTQYF. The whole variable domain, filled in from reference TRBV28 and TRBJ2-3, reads DVKVTQSSRYLVKRTGEKVFLECVQDMDHENMFWYRQDPGLGLRLIYFSYDVKMKEKGDIPEGYSVSREKKERFSLILESASTNQTSMYLCASSSFAGTSTDTQYFGPGTRLTVL.

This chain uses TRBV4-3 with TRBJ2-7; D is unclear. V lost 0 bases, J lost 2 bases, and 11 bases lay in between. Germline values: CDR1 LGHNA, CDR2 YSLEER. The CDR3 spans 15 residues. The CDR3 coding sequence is TGCGCCAGCAGCCAAGACCATGGCACCCCCTACGAGCAGTACTTC. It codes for CASSQDHGTPYEQYF.

CDR3 sequence: CASSMEGGEQFF. CDR3 coding DNA: TGTGCCAGTAGTATGGAGGGCGGTGAGCAGTTCTTC. The rearrangement joins TRBV19 to TRBJ2-1; perhaps TRBD2 as D (6 bases). The germline V and J ends were trimmed by 3 bases and 9 bases, with 9 bases remaining between them. CDR1 and CDR2 (germline): LNHDA, SQIVND (reference sequence). CDR3 length: 12 amino acids.

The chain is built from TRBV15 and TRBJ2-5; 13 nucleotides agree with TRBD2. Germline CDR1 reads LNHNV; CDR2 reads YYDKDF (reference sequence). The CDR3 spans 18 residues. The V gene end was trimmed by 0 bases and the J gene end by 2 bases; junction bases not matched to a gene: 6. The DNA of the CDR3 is TGTGCCACCAGCAGAGATGTGACTAGCGGGAGGAATCAAGAGACCCAGTACTTC. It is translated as CATSRDVTSGRNQETQYF. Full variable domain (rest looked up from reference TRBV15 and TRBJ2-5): DAMVIQNPRYQVTQFGKPVTLSCSQTLNHNVMYWYQQKSSQAPKLLFHYYDKDFNNEADTPDNFQSRRPNTSFCFLDIRSPGLGDTAMYLCATSRDVTSGRNQETQYFGPGTRLLVL.